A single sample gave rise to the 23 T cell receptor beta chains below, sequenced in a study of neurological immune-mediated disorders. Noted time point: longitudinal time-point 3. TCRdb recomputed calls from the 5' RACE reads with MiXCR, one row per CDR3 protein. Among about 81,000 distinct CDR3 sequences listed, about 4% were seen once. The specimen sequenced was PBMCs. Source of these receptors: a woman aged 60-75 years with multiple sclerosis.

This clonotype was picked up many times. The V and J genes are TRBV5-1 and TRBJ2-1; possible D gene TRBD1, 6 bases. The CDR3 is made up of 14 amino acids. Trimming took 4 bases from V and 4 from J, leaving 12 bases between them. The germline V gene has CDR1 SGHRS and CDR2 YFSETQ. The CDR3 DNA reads TGCGCCAGCAGCAAAAGGACAGAGTACAATGAGCAGTTCTTC. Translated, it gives CASSKRTEYNEQFF.

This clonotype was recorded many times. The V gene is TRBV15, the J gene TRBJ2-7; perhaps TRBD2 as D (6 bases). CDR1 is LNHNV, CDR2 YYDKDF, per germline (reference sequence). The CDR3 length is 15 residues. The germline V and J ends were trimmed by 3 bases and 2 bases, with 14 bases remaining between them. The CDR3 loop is CATSSFGTLTYEQYF. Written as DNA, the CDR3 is TGTGCCACCAGCAGCTTCGGGACTCTTACCTACGAGCAGTACTTC. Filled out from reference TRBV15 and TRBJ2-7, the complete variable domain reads DAMVIQNPRYQVTQFGKPVTLSCSQTLNHNVMYWYQQKSSQAPKLLFHYYDKDFNNEADTPDNFQSRRPNTSFCFLDIRSPGLGDTAMYLCATSSFGTLTYEQYFGPGTRLTVT.

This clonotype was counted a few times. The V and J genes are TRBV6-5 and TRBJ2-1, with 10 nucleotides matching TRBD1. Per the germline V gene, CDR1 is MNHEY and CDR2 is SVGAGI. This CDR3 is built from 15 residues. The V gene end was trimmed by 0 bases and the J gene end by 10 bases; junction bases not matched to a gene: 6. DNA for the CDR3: TGTGCCAGCAGTTACTCGAGGGACAGGGGTGCGGAGCAGTTCTTC. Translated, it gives CASSYSRDRGAEQFF.

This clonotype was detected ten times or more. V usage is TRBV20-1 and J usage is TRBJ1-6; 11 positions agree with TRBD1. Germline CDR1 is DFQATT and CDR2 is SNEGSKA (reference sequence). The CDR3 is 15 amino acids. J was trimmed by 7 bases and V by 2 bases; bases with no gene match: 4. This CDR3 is CSARRTGGRNSPLHF. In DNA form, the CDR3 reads TGCAGTGCTAGACGGACAGGGGGCAGGAATTCACCCCTCCACTTT.

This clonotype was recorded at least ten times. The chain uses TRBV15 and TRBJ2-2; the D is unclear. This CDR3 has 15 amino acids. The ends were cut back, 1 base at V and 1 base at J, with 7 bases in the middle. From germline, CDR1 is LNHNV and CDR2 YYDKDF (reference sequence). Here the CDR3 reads CATSRASLNTGELFF. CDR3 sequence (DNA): TGTGCCACCAGCAGAGCGTCCCTGAACACCGGGGAGCTGTTTTTT.

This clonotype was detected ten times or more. The CDR3 loop is CASSVHSSGTEAFF. The DNA for the CDR3 is TGTGCCAGCAGTGTCCACAGCAGTGGCACTGAAGCTTTCTTT. The V and J genes are TRBV27 and TRBJ1-1; D gene uncertain. V was shortened by 5 bases and J by 4 bases, with 14 bases between the two germline ends. The CDR3 length is 14 residues. Germline CDR1 is MNHEY and CDR2 is SMNVEV (reference sequence).

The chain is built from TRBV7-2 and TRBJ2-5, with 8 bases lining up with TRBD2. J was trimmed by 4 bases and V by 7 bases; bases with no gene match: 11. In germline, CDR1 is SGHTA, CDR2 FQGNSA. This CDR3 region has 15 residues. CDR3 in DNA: TGTGCCAGCAATCCTCGCCGGGGGGGCGCAGAGACCCAGTACTTC. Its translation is CASNPRRGGAETQYF.

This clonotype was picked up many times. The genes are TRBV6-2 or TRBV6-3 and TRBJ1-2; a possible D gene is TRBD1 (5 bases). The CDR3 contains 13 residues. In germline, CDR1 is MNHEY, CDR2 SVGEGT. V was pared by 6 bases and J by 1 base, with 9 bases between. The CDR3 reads CASRPDSNYGYTF. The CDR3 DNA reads TGTGCCAGCAGACCCGACAGTAACTATGGCTACACCTTC.

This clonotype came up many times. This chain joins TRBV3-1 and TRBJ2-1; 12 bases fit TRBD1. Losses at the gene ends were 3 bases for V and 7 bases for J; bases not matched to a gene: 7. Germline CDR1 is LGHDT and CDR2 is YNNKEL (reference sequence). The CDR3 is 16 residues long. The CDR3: CASSHPGQGAKNEQFF. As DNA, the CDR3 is TGTGCCAGCAGCCATCCGGGACAGGGGGCAAAAAATGAGCAGTTCTTC.

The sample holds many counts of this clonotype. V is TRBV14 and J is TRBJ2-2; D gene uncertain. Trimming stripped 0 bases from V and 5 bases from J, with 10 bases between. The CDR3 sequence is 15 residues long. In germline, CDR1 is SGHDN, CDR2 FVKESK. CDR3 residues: CASSQDRLRTGELFF. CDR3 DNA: TGTGCCAGCAGCCAAGATCGCCTGCGGACCGGGGAGCTGTTTTTT. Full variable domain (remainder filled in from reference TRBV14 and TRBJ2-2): EAGVTQFPSHSVIEKGQTVTLRCDPISGHDNLYWYRRVMGKEIKFLLHFVKESKQDESGMPNNRFLAERTGGTYSTLKVQPAELEDSGVYFCASSQDRLRTGELFFGEGSRLTVL.

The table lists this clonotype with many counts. The CDR3 sequence: CSARESTSGANVLTF. The DNA for the CDR3 is TGCAGTGCTAGAGAGAGCACCTCTGGGGCCAACGTCCTGACTTTC. V is TRBV20-1 and J is TRBJ2-6; D unresolved. Germline assignment: CDR1 DFQATT and CDR2 SNEGSKA (reference sequence). CDR3 size: 15 residues. With 0 bases removed from V and 0 bases from J, the gap between germline ends came to 6 bases.

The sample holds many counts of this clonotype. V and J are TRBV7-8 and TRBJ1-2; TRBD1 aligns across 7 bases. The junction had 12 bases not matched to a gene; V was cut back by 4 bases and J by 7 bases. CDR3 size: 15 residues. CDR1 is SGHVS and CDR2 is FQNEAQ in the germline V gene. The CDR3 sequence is CASSSTRAGGTGYTF. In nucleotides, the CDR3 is TGTGCCAGCAGCTCCACTCGGGCAGGGGGTACTGGCTACACCTTC.

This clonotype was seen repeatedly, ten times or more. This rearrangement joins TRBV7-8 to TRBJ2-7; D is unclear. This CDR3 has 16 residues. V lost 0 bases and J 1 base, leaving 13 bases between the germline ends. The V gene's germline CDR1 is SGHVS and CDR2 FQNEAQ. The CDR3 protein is CASSLARDSQSYEQYF. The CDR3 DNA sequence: TGTGCCAGCAGCTTAGCTAGGGATTCCCAATCCTACGAGCAGTACTTC.

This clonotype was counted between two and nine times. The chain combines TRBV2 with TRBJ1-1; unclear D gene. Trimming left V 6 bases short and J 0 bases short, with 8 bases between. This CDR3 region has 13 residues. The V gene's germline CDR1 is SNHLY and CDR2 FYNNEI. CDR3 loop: CASRASLNTEAFF. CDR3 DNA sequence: TGTGCCAGCAGGGCATCATTGAACACTGAAGCTTTCTTT.

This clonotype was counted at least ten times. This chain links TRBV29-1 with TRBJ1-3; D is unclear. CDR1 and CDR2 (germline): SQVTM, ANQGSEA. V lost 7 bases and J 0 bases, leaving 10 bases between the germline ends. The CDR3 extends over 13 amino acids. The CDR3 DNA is TGCAGCGCCTCAGAAAGCTCTGGAAACACCATATATTTT. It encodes CSASESSGNTIYF.

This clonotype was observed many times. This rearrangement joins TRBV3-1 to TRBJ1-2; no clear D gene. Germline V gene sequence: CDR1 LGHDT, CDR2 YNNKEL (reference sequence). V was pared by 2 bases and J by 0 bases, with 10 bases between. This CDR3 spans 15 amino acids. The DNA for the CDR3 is TGTGCCAGCAGCCAACCAGGACCTTCTAACTATGGCTACACCTTC. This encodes CASSQPGPSNYGYTF.

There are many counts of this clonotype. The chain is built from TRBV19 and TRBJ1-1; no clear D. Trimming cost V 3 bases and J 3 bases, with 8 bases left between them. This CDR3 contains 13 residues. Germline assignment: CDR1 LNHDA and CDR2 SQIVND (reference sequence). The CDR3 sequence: CASSIWRDTEAFF. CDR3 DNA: TGTGCCAGTAGTATTTGGCGGGACACTGAAGCTTTCTTT.

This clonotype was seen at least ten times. The CDR3 loop reads CASSPGQPMLPYGYTF. CDR3 in DNA: TGTGCCAGCAGCCCAGGACAGCCGATGCTCCCGTATGGCTACACCTTC. The chain recombines TRBV7-9 with TRBJ1-2; D may be TRBD1 (6 bases). In germline, CDR1 is SEHNR, CDR2 FQNEAQ (reference sequence). V was trimmed by 5 bases and J by 5 bases, leaving 21 bases between them. The CDR3 totals 16 residues.

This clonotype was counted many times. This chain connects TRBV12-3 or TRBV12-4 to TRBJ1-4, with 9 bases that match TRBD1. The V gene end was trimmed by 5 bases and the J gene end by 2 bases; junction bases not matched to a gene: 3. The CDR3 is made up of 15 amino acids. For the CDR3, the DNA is TGTGCCAGCAGTCCCACAGGGGGCACTAATGAAAAACTGTTTTTT. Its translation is CASSPTGGTNEKLFF.

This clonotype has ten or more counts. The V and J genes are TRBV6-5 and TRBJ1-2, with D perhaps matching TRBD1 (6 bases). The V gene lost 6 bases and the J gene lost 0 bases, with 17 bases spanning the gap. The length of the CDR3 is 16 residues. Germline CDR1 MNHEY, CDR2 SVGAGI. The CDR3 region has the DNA TGTGCCAGCAGCCCTTATAGAAGGGGGGCTAACTATGGCTACACCTTC. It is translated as CASSPYRRGANYGYTF.

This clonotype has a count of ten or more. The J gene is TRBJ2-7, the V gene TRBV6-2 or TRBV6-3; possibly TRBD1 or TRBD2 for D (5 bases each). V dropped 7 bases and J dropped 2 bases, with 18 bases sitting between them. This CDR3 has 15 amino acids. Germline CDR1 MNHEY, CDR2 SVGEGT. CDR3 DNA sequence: TGTGCCAGCAAGCGGTGGGGGATAACAACCTACGAGCAGTACTTC. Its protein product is CASKRWGITTYEQYF.

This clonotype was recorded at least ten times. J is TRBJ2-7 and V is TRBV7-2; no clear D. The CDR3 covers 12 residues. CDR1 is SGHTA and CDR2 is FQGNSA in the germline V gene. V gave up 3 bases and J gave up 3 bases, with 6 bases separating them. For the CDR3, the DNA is TGTGCCAGCAGCTTGATAGACTACGAGCAGTACTTC. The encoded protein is CASSLIDYEQYF. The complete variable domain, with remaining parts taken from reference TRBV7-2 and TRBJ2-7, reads GAGVSQSPSNKVTEKGKDVELRCDPISGHTALYWYRQSLGQGLEFLIYFQGNSAPDKSGLPSDRFSAERTGGSVSTLTIQRTQQEDSAVYLCASSLIDYEQYFGPGTRLTVT.

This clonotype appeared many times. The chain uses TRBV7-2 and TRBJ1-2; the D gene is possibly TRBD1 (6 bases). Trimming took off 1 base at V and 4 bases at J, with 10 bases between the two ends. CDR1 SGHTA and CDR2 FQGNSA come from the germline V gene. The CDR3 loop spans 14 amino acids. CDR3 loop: CASSLEDSLYGYTF. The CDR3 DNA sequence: TGTGCCAGCAGCTTAGAGGACAGCCTCTATGGCTACACCTTC.